This section outlines one T cell receptor beta chain sequence together with its context. The entry originates in a study of T cells in localized non-small cell lung cancer. CDR1 and CDR2 (germline): SGHDN, FVKESK. This CDR3 is built from 11 residues. V was pared by 0 bases and J by 6 bases, with 1 base between. The assay was immunoSEQ multiplex PCR, and TCRdb's table has in-frame clones only and misses some. The table shows roughly 27,000 clones, with approximately 90% occurring only once. The chain links TRBV14 to TRBJ2-3; the D is unclear. The clonotype comes from a female donor over 55 with stage I lung adenocarcinoma. This specimen consisted of peripheral blood, obtained before any cancer treatment. The CDR3: CASSQEDTQYF. As DNA, the CDR3 is TGTGCCAGCAGCCAAGAGGATACGCAGTATTTT.